This T cell receptor (beta chain) is drawn from a study of vaccination and CD4 T cells after COVID-19. The overall study: Post-vaccine specimens were obtained a median roughly 74 days after dose two (range 14 to 241).

General study findings and limits: Detection of a median roughly 83% of reactive clones in convalescent patients was confined to the period after vaccination.

Germline V gene lookup returns CDR1 SGHTA and CDR2 FQGTGA. This CDR3 is built from 15 residues. V lost 5 bases and J lost 7, with 17 bases in between. The time point here: late sampling 161 to 241 days after vaccination in a few convalescent patients. Treatment specified: roughly ten-day PBMC culture with coronavirus spike peptide pools or control peptides (ViraFEST assay). With the Oncomine TCR Beta short-read assay, DNA from cultured CD4+ T cells was sequenced. TCRdb reprocessed the PCR reads via MiXCR and lists one record per CDR3 protein. The sample has approximately 21,000 distinct CDR3 sequences, around 46% seen once. Of note for this clonotype: Its specificity is not known.

The V call is TRBV7-3, the J call TRBJ2-2, with D possibly TRBD1 on 7 matching bases. The source is a human donor who had recovered from COVID-19. The sequencing here drew on CD4+ T cells from blood, cultured in vitro, taken about 7 months after SARS-CoV-2 vaccination. In DNA form, the CDR3 reads TGTGCCAGCAGCCCACAGGGGCTGGAGGGCGGGGAGCTGTTTTTT. Amino acid sequence: CASSPQGLEGGELFF.